This record covers a single TCR beta chain. Its cognate antigen is unknown. Only in-frame clones appear in the TCRdb table, and some are missing; sequencing was by immunoSEQ multiplex PCR. This table has roughly 25,000 clones, less than 97% appearing once. CD4+CD127+ cells were sorted as the conventional CD4 T cells. This sample stems from a study of B cell selection in AIRE deficiency. Germline V lookup: CDR1 SGHTA, CDR2 FQGTGA. Losses at the gene ends were 2 bases for V and 5 bases for J; bases not matched to a gene: 8. The CDR3 is 15 amino acids. General study findings and limits: Healthy donors alone shared 31.6% of approximately 3,500 Treg sequences; patients alone approximately 9.4%. CDR3s were shorter in shared Treg sequences, reflecting few non-templated nucleotide insertions. Approximately 29% of healthy-shared Treg TCRbeta sequences appeared in patient Tconv cells. Tconv and Treg cells from AIRE-deficient patients resembled healthy donors in TCRBV usage, CDR3 length and diversity.

Sequenced material: CD4+CD127+ conventional T cells sorted from PBMCs. This chain connects TRBV7-3 to TRBJ1-1, with 7 bases aligning to TRBD1. This clonotype originated in a human donor in good health. CDR3: CASSLFKGTETEAFF. The CDR3 coding sequence is TGTGCCAGCAGCTTATTCAAGGGGACAGAAACTGAAGCTTTCTTT.